Presented here are 32 T cell receptor beta chains from one specimen sequenced in a study of T cell changes during pregnancy in multiple sclerosis. The assay was immunoSEQ multiplex PCR, and TCRdb's table has in-frame clones only and misses some. The profile covers 85,000 to 90,000 clones, with around 93% appearing a single time and 1.5% to 2% taken by the ten largest. This sample comprised peripheral blood, obtained in the first trimester of pregnancy. The receptors originated from a female donor in good health, enrolled as a control in a pregnancy study.

The rearrangement joins TRBV27 to TRBJ2-3; tentative D call: TRBD2 (6 bases). The V and J ends lost 7 bases and 2 bases respectively, with 16 bases between them. The CDR3 has 15 residues. Germline V CDR1 and CDR2: MNHEY, SMNVEV (reference sequence). The CDR3 loop reads CASTQPGLYTDTQYF. CDR3 nucleotide sequence: TGTGCCAGCACTCAACCGGGACTTTACACAGATACGCAGTATTTT.

The chain uses TRBV6-5 and TRBJ2-7; 9 bases align to TRBD1. CDR3 length: 15 amino acids. Germline CDR1 and CDR2: MNHEY and SVGAGI. The J segment lost 4 bases and the V segment lost 2 bases, leaving 6 bases of the junction unmatched. The CDR3 region is CASSYPSGQGYEQYF. The DNA for the CDR3 is TGTGCCAGCAGTTACCCCTCGGGACAGGGTTACGAGCAGTACTTC.

The chain joins TRBV7-2 to TRBJ1-4; 8 nucleotides match TRBD1. Germline V gene sequence: CDR1 SGHTA, CDR2 FQGNSA. CDR3 size: 15 residues. V lost 7 bases and J lost 8; bases outside the gene matches: 12. CDR3 bases: TGTGCCAGCACCCCAGGAGTCCGACAGGGGGAAAAACTGTTTTTT. Its protein product is CASTPGVRQGEKLFF.

The chain uses TRBV19 and TRBJ2-3, with TRBD2 identical over 7 bases. CDR1 and CDR2 (germline): LNHDA, SQIVND (reference sequence). With 9 bases clipped from V and 2 bases from J, the junction kept 8 bases outside the gene matches. The CDR3 is 14 residues long. CDR3 sequence reads: CASRAGRNTDTQYF. The DNA for the CDR3 is TGTGCCAGCCGAGCGGGACGGAACACAGATACGCAGTATTTT. Drawing the rest from reference TRBV19 and TRBJ2-3, the complete variable domain is DGGITQSPKYLFRKEGQNVTLSCEQNLNHDAMYWYRQDPGQGLRLIYYSQIVNDFQKGDIAEGYSVSREKKESFPLTVTSAQKNPTAFYLCASRAGRNTDTQYFGPGTRLTVL.

V usage is TRBV18 and J usage is TRBJ1-1; 7 positions agree with TRBD1. Germline loops: CDR1 KGHSH, CDR2 LQKENI. The CDR3 spans 14 residues. Trimming took 6 bases from V and 2 from J; bases not matched to a gene: 6. This CDR3 is CASSLGQANTEAFF. DNA of the CDR3: TGTGCCAGCTCGCTAGGACAGGCCAACACTGAAGCTTTCTTT. Together with reference TRBV18 and TRBJ1-1, the CDR3 gives the full variable domain: NAGVMQNPRHLVRRRGQEARLRCSPMKGHSHVYWYRQLPEEGLKFMVYLQKENIIDESGMPKERFSAEFPKEGPSILRIQQVVRGDSAAYFCASSLGQANTEAFFGQGTRLTVV.

The V and J genes are TRBV4-3 and TRBJ2-1; weak D call: TRBD2 (6 bases). Germline V gives CDR1 LGHNA, CDR2 YSLEER. The V and J ends lost 3 bases and 7 bases respectively, with 16 bases between them. The CDR3 extends over 15 amino acids. The CDR3 nucleotides are TGCGCCAGCAGCCATGAGAGGAGGGGTTGGAATGAGCAGTTCTTC. Amino acid sequence: CASSHERRGWNEQFF.

The chain couples TRBV5-1 to TRBJ1-6; 8 bases are a match to TRBD1. Germline V lookup: CDR1 SGHRS, CDR2 YFSETQ. The CDR3 runs to 14 residues. Germline trimming cut 4 bases from V and 10 bases from J; bases unmatched to any gene: 7. The CDR3 DNA sequence: TGCGCCAGCAGCCCCGGACAGGGACGATCACCCCTCCACTTT. Residues: CASSPGQGRSPLHF.

The gene calls are TRBV2 and TRBJ1-2; 7 bases align to TRBD1. Germline V gene data show CDR1 as SNHLY and CDR2 as FYNNEI. The CDR3 is made up of 13 amino acids. With 6 bases clipped from V and 0 bases from J, the junction kept 1 base outside the gene matches. CDR3: CASSGTANYGYTF. The CDR3 DNA sequence: TGTGCCAGCAGCGGGACAGCTAACTATGGCTACACCTTC.

The rearrangement joins TRBV15 to TRBJ1-1; 7 bases are a match to TRBD1. V was pared by 0 bases and J by 6 bases, with 4 bases of the junction left unmatched. There are 14 residues in the CDR3. Per germline, CDR1 LNHNV and CDR2 YYDKDF (reference sequence). The CDR3 bases are TGTGCCACCAGCAGAGACCAGGGGGTCCCTGAAGCTTTCTTT. This codes for CATSRDQGVPEAFF.

The rearrangement links TRBV4-3 to TRBJ1-5; D is undetermined. This CDR3 contains 16 residues. Looked up from germline, CDR1 is LGHNA and CDR2 is YSLEER. Trimming left V 1 base short and J 4 bases short, with 14 bases between. The DNA for the CDR3 is TGCGCCAGCAGCCAAGGATTTGGTCAGCGTAATCAGCCCCAGCATTTT. Protein: CASSQGFGQRNQPQHF.

This clone was seen only once. The chain carries TRBV6-5 and TRBJ2-7; 10 bases agree with TRBD1. The CDR3 extends over 14 amino acids. The germline V gene has CDR1 MNHEY and CDR2 SVGAGI. The junction had 7 bases not matched to a gene; V was cut back by 4 bases and J by 7 bases. CDR3 sequence reads: CASSSGQGVGEQYF. CDR3 DNA: TGTGCCAGCAGTTCTGGACAGGGGGTAGGGGAGCAGTACTTC.

The chain employs TRBV2 and TRBJ2-1; 11 positions agree with TRBD2. V lost 4 bases and J lost 9; bases outside the gene matches: 8. The germline V gene has CDR1 SNHLY and CDR2 FYNNEI. This CDR3 spans 15 amino acids. This CDR3 reads CASSVELAGVGEQFF. For the CDR3, the DNA is TGTGCCAGCAGTGTTGAACTAGCGGGGGTTGGTGAGCAGTTCTTC.

Of note for this clone: Other DNA sequences in this sample translate to the same CDR3. The rearrangement links TRBV7-9 to TRBJ1-3; D gene unclear. Deletions cut 0 bases from V and 2 bases from J, with 5 bases between. The CDR3 length is 14 residues. The germline CDR1 and CDR2 sequences are SEHNR and FQNEAQ (reference sequence). Here the CDR3 DNA reads TGTGCCAGCAGCTTAGCCGGAGCTGGAAACACCATATATTTT. As protein: CASSLAGAGNTIYF.

This clone was recorded only once. The chain has TRBV27 and TRBJ1-6; maybe TRBD1 (6 bases). V was cut by 3 bases and J by 5 bases, with 23 bases left in between. The germline V gene has CDR1 MNHEY and CDR2 SMNVEV (reference sequence). The CDR3 totals 19 residues. CDR3 DNA: TGTGCCAGCAGTTTTCAGGGGTTCCTTACTAATCCTAATAATTCACCCCTCCACTTT. This gives the protein CASSFQGFLTNPNNSPLHF.

The gene calls are TRBV7-2 and TRBJ2-3; a possible D gene is TRBD2 (5 bases). The CDR3 covers 15 residues. Trimming left V 4 bases short and J 8 bases short, with 19 bases between. CDR1 and CDR2 (germline): SGHTA, FQGNSA. CDR3 amino acids: CASSSGAGARGTQYF. CDR3 bases: TGTGCCAGCAGCTCAGGCGCCGGCGCCCGGGGTACGCAGTATTTT. Complete variable domain (other parts from reference TRBV7-2 and TRBJ2-3): GAGVSQSPSNKVTEKGKDVELRCDPISGHTALYWYRQSLGQGLEFLIYFQGNSAPDKSGLPSDRFSAERTGGSVSTLTIQRTQQEDSAVYLCASSSGAGARGTQYFGPGTRLTVL.

J is TRBJ2-5 and V is TRBV7-6; no firm D call. This CDR3 comprises 15 residues. V lost 1 base and J 1 base, leaving 10 bases between the germline ends. Germline CDR1 reads SGHVS; CDR2 reads FNYEAQ. In DNA, the CDR3 is TGTGCCAGCAGCTTAGATAAGAGACTCCAAGAGACCCAGTACTTC. It codes for CASSLDKRLQETQYF.

The chain uses TRBV5-4 and TRBJ1-2, with D possibly TRBD1 on 5 matching bases. Per germline, CDR1 SGHNT and CDR2 YYREEE (reference sequence). CDR3 length: 12 amino acids. Trimming cost V 4 bases and J 12 bases, with 16 bases left between them. In nucleotides, the CDR3 is TGTGCCAGCAGCGACGACAGTCAGGAGCACACCTTC. It codes for CASSDDSQEHTF. The full variable domain, completed using reference TRBV5-4 and TRBJ1-2, is ETGVTQSPTHLIKTRGQQVTLRCSSQSGHNTVSWYQQALGQGPQFIFQYYREEENGRGNFPPRFSGLQFPNYSSELNVNALELDDSALYLCASSDDSQEHTFGSGTRLTVV.

The J gene is TRBJ2-7, the V gene TRBV4-1; weak D call: TRBD2 (6 bases). CDR1 is MGHRA, CDR2 YSYEKL, per germline. The germline V and J ends were trimmed by 5 bases and 5 bases, with 22 bases remaining between them. The CDR3 totals 16 residues. CDR3 sequence reads: CASSDPYRDSEHEQYF. The CDR3 bases are TGCGCCAGCAGCGACCCATACCGGGACTCGGAACACGAGCAGTACTTC.

V and J are TRBV6-6 and TRBJ1-3, with D possibly being TRBD1 (5 bases). This CDR3 has 14 amino acids. V was clipped by 9 bases and J by 3 bases, with 15 bases between them. The germline CDR1 and CDR2 sequences are MNHNY and SVGAGI (reference sequence). In DNA form, the CDR3 reads TGTGCCAGTGGATTTAGGGGAAGTGGAAACACCATATATTTT. Its translation is CASGFRGSGNTIYF.

V is TRBV5-6 and J is TRBJ2-7; perhaps TRBD2 as D (5 bases). CDR1 is SGHDT, CDR2 YYEEEE, per germline. Trimming shortened V by 0 bases and J by 2 bases, and 12 bases separated the two germline ends. CDR3 size: 15 residues. The CDR3 DNA follows: TGTGCCAGCAGCTTGGACGGAAGGCGGGCCTACGAGCAGTACTTC. Its translation: CASSLDGRRAYEQYF.

The chain links TRBV19 to TRBJ1-6; 8 bases are a match to TRBD1. CDR3 length equals 16 residues. Germline assignment: CDR1 LNHDA and CDR2 SQIVND (reference sequence). V gave up 10 bases and J gave up 6 bases; unmatched junction bases: 14. The DNA of the CDR3 is TGTGCCACTTCGTCCGGGACAGGAAATTTTAATTCACCCCTCCACTTT. It encodes CATSSGTGNFNSPLHF.

The chain has TRBV4-3 and TRBJ1-1; 7 bases are shared with TRBD1. V trimming: 3 bases; J trimming: 11 bases; junction bases outside the gene matches: 9. The CDR3 has 13 amino acids. Germline V CDR1 and CDR2: LGHNA, YSLEER. In DNA, the CDR3 is TGCGCCAGCAGCCAGACGGGACAGCTAGGTGCTTTCTTT. Translation gives CASSQTGQLGAFF.

The V call is TRBV18, the J call TRBJ2-1, with a possible D match to TRBD1 (7 bases). Germline CDR1 KGHSH, CDR2 LQKENI. The CDR3 sequence is 15 residues long. V lost 5 bases and J lost 4, with 15 bases in between. The CDR3 nucleotides are TGTGCCAGCTCAGCGGGACAGCAAGCTTACAATGAGCAGTTCTTC. Translation: CASSAGQQAYNEQFF.

The chain is built from TRBV7-3 and TRBJ2-3; tentatively, D is TRBD1 (8 bases). The CDR3 sequence is 16 residues long. Germline CDR1 is SGHTA and CDR2 is FQGTGA. V lost 4 bases to trimming and J lost 3 bases, with 17 bases between them. CDR3 in amino acids: CASSSTGGARTDTQYF. The CDR3 DNA is TGTGCCAGCAGCTCAACAGGGGGGGCTAGGACAGATACGCAGTATTTT.

The CDR3 DNA is TGTGCCAGCAGCCCCTCTTTAACAACTAATGAAAAACTGTTTTTT. Its translation: CASSPSLTTNEKLFF. The V gene is TRBV9, the J gene TRBJ1-4; no reliable D call. Germline CDR1 reads SGDLS; CDR2 reads YYNGEE. The CDR3 sequence is 15 residues long. V lost 4 bases to trimming and J lost 0 bases, with 10 bases between them. Based on the CDR3 plus reference TRBV9 and TRBJ1-4, the full variable domain is DSGVTQTPKHLITATGQRVTLRCSPRSGDLSVYWYQQSLDQGLQFLIQYYNGEERAKGNILERFSAQQFPDLHSELNLSSLELGDSALYFCASSPSLTTNEKLFFGSGTQLSVL.

The chain carries TRBV4-3 and TRBJ1-2; TRBD1 aligns across 10 bases. CDR1 and CDR2 (germline): LGHNA, YSLEER. This CDR3 has 15 amino acids. After removal of 4 bases from V and 4 bases from J, the junction contained 6 bases not matched to a gene. In DNA, the CDR3 is TGCGCCAGCAGCCCCTACCGGACAGGGGGCTATGGCTACACCTTC. Residues: CASSPYRTGGYGYTF.

The chain couples TRBV6-5 to TRBJ2-7; tentatively, D is TRBD1 (8 bases). Germline values: CDR1 MNHEY, CDR2 SVGAGI. The V gene lost 5 bases and the J gene lost 3 bases, with 11 bases spanning the gap. This CDR3 is 13 amino acids long. The CDR3 coding sequence is TGTGCCAGCAGTAGCGGGACAGGCTACGAGCAGTACTTC. Its protein product is CASSSGTGYEQYF.

The V gene is TRBV5-6, the J gene TRBJ1-2; D is uncertain. This CDR3 has 19 amino acids. Germline values: CDR1 SGHDT, CDR2 YYEEEE. Trimming removed 0 bases from V and 5 bases from J, with 26 bases in between. CDR3: CASSLEVGRQTLMPYGYTF. CDR3 DNA sequence: TGTGCCAGCAGCTTGGAGGTTGGCAGGCAAACTCTTATGCCTTATGGCTACACCTTC.

The chain employs TRBV29-1 and TRBJ2-7, with TRBD1 matching over 8 bases. J was trimmed by 5 bases and V by 1 base; bases with no gene match: 10. The germline gives CDR1 SQVTM, CDR2 ANQGSEA. This CDR3 is 15 amino acids long. In DNA form, the CDR3 reads TGCAGCGTTGAAGGCGGCAGGGGGCCCCGCGACGAGCAGTACTTC. This codes for CSVEGGRGPRDEQYF.

This clone came up once. The V and J genes are TRBV15 and TRBJ2-4; possibly TRBD2 for D (5 bases). Germline V gives CDR1 LNHNV, CDR2 YYDKDF (reference sequence). The CDR3 loop spans 17 amino acids. V shed 0 bases and J shed 0 bases, with 12 bases lying between them. CDR3 DNA: TGTGCCACCAGCAGAGATACGGGGAGACTAGCCAAAAACATTCAGTACTTC. Residues: CATSRDTGRLAKNIQYF. The variable domain in full, completed from reference TRBV15 and TRBJ2-4, reads DAMVIQNPRYQVTQFGKPVTLSCSQTLNHNVMYWYQQKSSQAPKLLFHYYDKDFNNEADTPDNFQSRRPNTSFCFLDIRSPGLGDTAMYLCATSRDTGRLAKNIQYFGAGTRLSVL.

The genes are TRBV2 and TRBJ1-2, with 7 nucleotides matching TRBD1. CDR1 and CDR2 from the germline V gene are SNHLY and FYNNEI. CDR3 size: 13 residues. After removal of 6 bases from V and 4 bases from J, the junction contained 5 bases not matched to a gene. CDR3 nucleotide sequence: TGTGCCAGCAGCGTAACAGGGGCCTATGGCTACACCTTC. It translates to CASSVTGAYGYTF.

This rearrangement joins TRBV9 to TRBJ2-1; possibly TRBD2 for D (6 bases). Germline CDR1 reads SGDLS; CDR2 reads YYNGEE. The V and J ends lost 7 bases and 0 bases respectively, with 11 bases between them. The CDR3 sequence is 14 residues long. The CDR3 protein is CASGTGDSYNEQFF. CDR3 nucleotide sequence: TGTGCCAGCGGAACGGGGGACTCCTACAATGAGCAGTTCTTC.